This T cell receptor beta chain was identified in a study of blood T cell repertoires in COVID-19. In the study overall: COVID-19 samples, acute and convalescent, were from the United States, Italy and Spain.

The repertoire was sequenced with immunoSEQ multiplex PCR; TCRdb's copy has only in-frame clones and lacks some. The table records approximately 28,000 clones, around nine tenths of them present only once. CDR1 and CDR2 from the germline V gene are SGHTA and FQGNSA. CDR3 length: 16 residues. Deletions cut 1 base from V and 7 bases from J, with 14 bases between. This clone was detected only once. The chain recombines TRBV7-2 with TRBJ1-6; D possibly corresponds to TRBD1 (6 bases). This TCR was sampled from a man between 65 and 85 years old with active or convalescent COVID-19. Sequenced material: peripheral blood. The chain's CDR3 is CASSLEGVWINSPLHF. In DNA, the CDR3 is TGTGCCAGCAGCTTAGAGGGGGTGTGGATAAATTCACCCCTCCACTTT. Based on the CDR3 plus reference TRBV7-2 and TRBJ1-6, the full variable domain is GAGVSQSPSNKVTEKGKDVELRCDPISGHTALYWYRQSLGQGLEFLIYFQGNSAPDKSGLPSDRFSAERTGGSVSTLTIQRTQQEDSAVYLCASSLEGVWINSPLHFGNGTRLTVT.